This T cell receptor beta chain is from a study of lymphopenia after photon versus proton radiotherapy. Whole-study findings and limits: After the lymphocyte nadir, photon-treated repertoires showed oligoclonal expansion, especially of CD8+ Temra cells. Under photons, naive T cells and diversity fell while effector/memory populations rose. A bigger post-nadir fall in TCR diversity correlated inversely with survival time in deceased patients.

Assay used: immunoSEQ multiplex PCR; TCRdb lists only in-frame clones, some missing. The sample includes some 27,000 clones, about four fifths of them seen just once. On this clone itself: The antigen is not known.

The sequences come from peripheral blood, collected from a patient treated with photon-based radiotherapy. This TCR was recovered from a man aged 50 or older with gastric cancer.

The CDR3 spells CASRGLAGSNEQFF. The CDR3 DNA is TGTGCCAGCAGGGGACTAGCGGGCTCCAATGAGCAGTTCTTC. J is TRBJ2-1 and V is TRBV2; 12 bases align to TRBD2. The J segment lost 6 bases and the V segment lost 6 bases, leaving 3 bases of the junction unmatched. This CDR3 is built from 14 residues. CDR1 and CDR2 from the germline V gene are SNHLY and FYNNEI.